One sample yielded the 7 T cell receptor beta chains listed below, sequenced in a study of T-cell reconstitution after alpha-beta-depleted transplantation in children. General study results and limits: After transplant, at about two months, alpha-beta T cells were reportedly derived from several hundred expanded graft clones.

No antigen is known for these receptors. Unique molecular identifiers were incorporated during preparation of the TCRbeta library. MiXCR, applied by TCRdb to the PCR reads, yields one record per CDR3 protein. Of 25,000 to 35,000 distinct CDR3 sequences in the sample, less than 8.5% are singletons; the top ten hold roughly 30%. This sample comprised peripheral blood, obtained 60 days after TCRalphabeta/CD19-depleted stem cell transplant. The source is a child younger than two who had a stem cell transplant for acute myeloid leukemia, so the T cells may come from the graft donor.

In this sample, this clonotype turned up many times. The chain couples TRBV2 to TRBJ2-1, with D perhaps matching TRBD2 (6 bases). Germline CDR1 reads SNHLY; CDR2 reads FYNNEI. Trimming pared 11 bases from V and 7 bases from J, leaving 18 bases between. CDR3 length: 13 amino acids. The CDR3 spells CAGREIAPNEQFF. CDR3 DNA sequence: TGTGCCGGCCGGGAGATCGCTCCAAATGAGCAGTTCTTC.

The rearrangement uses TRBV4-3 and TRBJ2-7; D remains unclear. The CDR3 covers 15 residues. In germline, CDR1 is LGHNA, CDR2 YSLEER. Trimming removed 3 bases at V and 2 bases at J, with 14 bases between. In DNA form, the CDR3 reads TGCGCCAGCAGCCAGGCTCACCCTAGAACCTACGAGCAGTACTTC. It translates to CASSQAHPRTYEQYF.

This clonotype was counted at least ten times. The chain has TRBV2 and TRBJ2-7; D is unresolved. Per germline, CDR1 SNHLY and CDR2 FYNNEI. This CDR3 is built from 12 residues. V was cut by 6 bases and J by 2 bases, with 8 bases left in between. The CDR3: CASSANTYEQYF. The CDR3 DNA sequence: TGTGCCAGCAGCGCGAATACCTACGAGCAGTACTTC.

This clonotype showed up many times. The V gene is TRBV28, the J gene TRBJ2-1; D gene unclear. Trimming removed 3 bases from V and 5 bases from J, with 14 bases in between. Germline lookup yields CDR1 MDHEN and CDR2 SYDVKM. The CDR3 length is 15 residues. The CDR3, as DNA: TGTGCCAGCAGTTTCCCCGGTCCACCTAACAATGAGCAGTTCTTC. Its protein product is CASSFPGPPNNEQFF.

This clonotype was detected ten times or more. As DNA, the CDR3 is TGTGCCAGCAGCTGGGGGCTCGGGACCGGGGAGCTGTTTTTT. Its protein is CASSWGLGTGELFF. The rearrangement links TRBV7-2 to TRBJ2-2; D may be TRBD1 (6 bases). The germline V and J ends were trimmed by 4 bases and 5 bases, with 11 bases remaining between them. Per the germline V gene, CDR1 is SGHTA and CDR2 is FQGNSA. The CDR3 consists of 14 residues.

As to this clonotype: A single base separates this from a much larger clone, so it may be a read error. The J gene is TRBJ2-7, the V gene TRBV29-1; tentatively, D is TRBD1 (8 bases). The germline gives CDR1 SQVTM, CDR2 ANQGSEA. CDR3 length: 11 amino acids. The CDR3 region is CSVSRQGRECF. The CDR3 bases are TGCAGCGTTTCCCGACAGGGGAGGGAGTGCTTC.

The sample holds many counts of this clonotype. The rearrangement uses TRBV28 and TRBJ2-1; D gene uncertain. The CDR3 is 13 amino acids. From germline, CDR1 is MDHEN and CDR2 SYDVKM. Trimming left V 6 bases short and J 8 bases short, with 14 bases between. The CDR3 region has the DNA TGTGCCAGCAGAGTTAGGGCTCAGGATGAGCAGTTCTTC. Encoded protein: CASRVRAQDEQFF.